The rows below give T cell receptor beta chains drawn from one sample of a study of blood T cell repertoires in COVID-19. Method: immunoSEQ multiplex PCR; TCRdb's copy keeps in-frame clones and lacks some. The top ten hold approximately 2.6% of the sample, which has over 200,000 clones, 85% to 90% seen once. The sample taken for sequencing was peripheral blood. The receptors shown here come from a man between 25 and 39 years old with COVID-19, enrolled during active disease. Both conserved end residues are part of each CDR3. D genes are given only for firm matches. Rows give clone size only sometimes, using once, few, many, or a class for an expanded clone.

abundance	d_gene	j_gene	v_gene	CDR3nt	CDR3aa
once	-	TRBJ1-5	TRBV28	TGTGCCAGCAGTTTATTAACAGGGAGCCAGCCCCAGCATTTT	CASSLLTGSQPQHF
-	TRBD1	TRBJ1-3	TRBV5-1	TGCGCCAGCAGCTTGGCCCGGACAGGGCGCAGAAACACCATATATTTT	CASSLARTGRRNTIYF
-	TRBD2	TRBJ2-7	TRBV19	TGTGCCAGTAGTGCCGGACTAGCTAGTTGGCAGTACTTC	CASSAGLASWQYF
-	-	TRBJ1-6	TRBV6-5	TGTGCCAGCAGTTTGTACAGGGTAGAGAATTCACCCCTCCACTTT	CASSLYRVENSPLHF
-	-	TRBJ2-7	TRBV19	TGTGCCAGTAGATCGGACAATGAAGGGCGTGGGCAGTACTTC	CASRSDNEGRGQYF
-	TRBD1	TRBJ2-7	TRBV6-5	TGTGCCAGCAGTTCCATGACAGGGGGCGAGTACGAGCAGTACTTC	CASSSMTGGEYEQYF
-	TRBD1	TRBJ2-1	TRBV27	TGTGCCAGCAGTTTAGACGGGACAGGGGCGAATGAGCAGTTCTTC	CASSLDGTGANEQFF
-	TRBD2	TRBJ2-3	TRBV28	TGTGCCAGCATAGGTGCGGGAGGTACAGATACGCAGTATTTT	CASIGAGGTDTQYF
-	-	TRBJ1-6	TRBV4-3	TGCGCCAGCAGCCAAGCCAGGCGACCCGATTCACCCCTCCACTTT	CASSQARRPDSPLHF
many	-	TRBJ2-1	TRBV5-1	TGCGCCAGCAGCTTGGTTGCCGGGAGCTCCTACAATGAGCAGTTCTTC	CASSLVAGSSYNEQFF
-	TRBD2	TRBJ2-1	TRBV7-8	TGTGCCAGCAGCTACGGACTAGCGGGAGGCCCAGGGGAGTACAATGAGCAGTTCTTC	CASSYGLAGGPGEYNEQFF
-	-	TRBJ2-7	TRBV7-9	TGTGCCAGCAGCCCTATTATACGGACAGTCCACGAGCAGTACTTC	CASSPIIRTVHEQYF
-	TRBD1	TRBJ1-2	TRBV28	TGTGCCAGCAGTTTATGGGGGACAGCTTCTAACTATGGCTACACCTTC	CASSLWGTASNYGYTF
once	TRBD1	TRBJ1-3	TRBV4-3	TGCGCCAGCAGCCAAGCGACAGGGATGAGAAACACCATATATTTT	CASSQATGMRNTIYF
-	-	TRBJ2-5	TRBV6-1	TGTGCCAGCAGTGAATGGGACACCCAAGAGACCCAGTACTTC	CASSEWDTQETQYF
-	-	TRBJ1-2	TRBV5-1	TGCGCCAGCAGCTCGGGGTCAACGTCTACTTATGGCTACACCTTC	CASSSGSTSTYGYTF
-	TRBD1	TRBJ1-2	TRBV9	TGTGCCAGTGGACAGGGGGGAAGCTATGGCTACACCTTC	CASGQGGSYGYTF
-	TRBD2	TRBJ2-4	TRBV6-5	TGTGCCAGCCGGTTAGCTAGCGGAAACATTCAGTACTTC	CASRLASGNIQYF
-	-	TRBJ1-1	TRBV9	TGTGCCAGCAGCGTAACCCCAGGACAGATGAACACTGAAGCTTTCTTT	CASSVTPGQMNTEAFF
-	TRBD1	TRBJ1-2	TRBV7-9	TGTGCCAGCAGCTTAGCCTTTAGGGACAGGGCGTCAAACTATGGCTACACCTTC	CASSLAFRDRASNYGYTF
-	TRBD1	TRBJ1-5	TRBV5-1	TGCGCCAGCAGCTGGGGGACAGGAGATAATCAGCCCCAGCATTTT	CASSWGTGDNQPQHF
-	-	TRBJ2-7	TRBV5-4	TGTGCCAGCAGCTTAAAGGCAGGATCCTACGAGCAGTACTTC	CASSLKAGSYEQYF
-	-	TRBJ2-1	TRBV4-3	TGCGCCAGCAGCCAAGATGGGGGTAGGGGGAACTCCTACAATGAGCAGTTCTTC	CASSQDGGRGNSYNEQFF
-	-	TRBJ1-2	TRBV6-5	TGTGCCAGTCGAGGGGGGGTGCTAGGCTACACCTTC	CASRGGVLGYTF
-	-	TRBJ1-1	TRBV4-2	TGTGCCAGCAGCTCCGTCGGGGTGATGAACACTGAAGCTTTCTTT	CASSSVGVMNTEAFF
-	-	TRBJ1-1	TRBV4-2	TGTGCCAGCAGCCAAGAGCCGGGACAAAAAGCTTTCTTT	CASSQEPGQKAFF
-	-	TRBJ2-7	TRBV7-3	TGTGCCAGCAGCTTGGCGTCGGGAGGGGGCCCCTACGAGCAGTACTTC	CASSLASGGGPYEQYF
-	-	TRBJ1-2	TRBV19	TGTGCCAGTAGTCAACAACAGAACTATGGCTACACCTTC	CASSQQQNYGYTF
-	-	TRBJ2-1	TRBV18	TGTGCCAGCTCACCACCTAGCGGCGGCGGGTTCGACAATGAGCAGTTCTTC	CASSPPSGGGFDNEQFF
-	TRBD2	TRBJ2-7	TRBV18	TGTGCCAGCTCACCGCGACTAGCGGGAGGTTCCTACGAGCAGTACTTC	CASSPRLAGGSYEQYF
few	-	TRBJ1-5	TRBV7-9	TGTGCCAGCAGCTTAGATAGCCAGCCCCAGCATTTT	CASSLDSQPQHF
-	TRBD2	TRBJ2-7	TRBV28	TGTGCCAGCAAACCAGCGGGAGGCCCCCCCATCGAGCAGTACTTC	CASKPAGGPPIEQYF
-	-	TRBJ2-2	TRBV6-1	TGTGCCAGCAGTGAAGCCGTCACCGGGGAGCTGTTTTTT	CASSEAVTGELFF
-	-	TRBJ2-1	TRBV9	TGTGCCAGCAGCGCCGATTCGACTAGGGGCAATGAGCAGTTCTTC	CASSADSTRGNEQFF
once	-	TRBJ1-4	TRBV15	TGTGCCACCAGCCCTACAGCTCACTTTAATGAAAAACTGTTTTTT	CATSPTAHFNEKLFF
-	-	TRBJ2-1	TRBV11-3	TGTGCCAGCAGCTTAGAAGGCCGAGGAATATACAATGAGCAGTTCTTC	CASSLEGRGIYNEQFF
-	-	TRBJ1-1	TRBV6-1	TGTGCCAGCAGTGAAGCTAGGAACACTGAAGCTTTCTTT	CASSEARNTEAFF
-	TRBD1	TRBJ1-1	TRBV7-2	TGTGCCAGCAGAATCGACGACAGGGTGAGGACTGAAGCTTTCTTT	CASRIDDRVRTEAFF
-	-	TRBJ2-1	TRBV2	TGTGCCAGCCATGGGGCCGGGCCGGCCTACAATGAGCAGTTCTTC	CASHGAGPAYNEQFF
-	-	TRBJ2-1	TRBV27	TGTGCCAGCACCCATAGCGGACCCACCTACAATGAGCAGTTCTTC	CASTHSGPTYNEQFF
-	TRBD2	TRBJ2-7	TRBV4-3	TGCGCCAGCAGCCCCTATAGCGGGAGCTACGAGCAGTACTTC	CASSPYSGSYEQYF
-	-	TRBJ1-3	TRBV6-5	TGTGCCAGCAGTTACTCGATCATGCTACAGGGCCACACCATATATTTT	CASSYSIMLQGHTIYF
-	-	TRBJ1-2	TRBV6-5	TGTGCCAGCAGTTATGGGCAGGGTTCTTTTTTGTATGGCTACACCTTC	CASSYGQGSFLYGYTF
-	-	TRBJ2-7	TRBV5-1	TGCGCCAGCAGCATACAGGGTCTTTCCACCTACGAGCAGTACTTC	CASSIQGLSTYEQYF
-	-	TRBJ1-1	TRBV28	TGTGCCAGTGTTGGCCAGGGCGAGGCCACTGAAGCTTTCTTT	CASVGQGEATEAFF
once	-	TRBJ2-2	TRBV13	TGTGCCAGCAGTCCTTCTATTTCGAACACCGGGGAGCTGTTTTTT	CASSPSISNTGELFF
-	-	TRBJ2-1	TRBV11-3	TGTGCCAGCAGCTTAGACGGTGTCGAGTACAATGAGCAGTTCTTC	CASSLDGVEYNEQFF
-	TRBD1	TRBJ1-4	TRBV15	TGTGCCACCAGCCCAGACAGGGTACGGGAAAAACTGTTTTTT	CATSPDRVREKLFF
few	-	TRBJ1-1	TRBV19	TGTGCCAGTAGTATTTGGGCTGCGGGGGCAGCTTTCTTT	CASSIWAAGAAFF
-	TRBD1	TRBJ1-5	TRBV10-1	TGCGCCAGCAGTGCGGGACAGTGTAGCAATCAGCCCCAGCATTTT	CASSAGQCSNQPQHF
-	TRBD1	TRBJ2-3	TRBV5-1	TGCGCCAGCAGCATGGGACAGGGGTACATAGATACGCAGTATTTT	CASSMGQGYIDTQYF
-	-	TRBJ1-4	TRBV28	TGTGCCAGCACCACCATGAGAGGAAAACTGTTTTTT	CASTTMRGKLFF
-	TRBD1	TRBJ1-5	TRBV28	TGTGCCAGCAGCTCCGACAGGGGTGGACAGCCCCAGCATTTT	CASSSDRGGQPQHF